This T cell receptor beta chain was sequenced for a study of T cells in Graves' hyperthyroidism and ophthalmopathy. RNA transcripts served as the template for amplifying TCR beta CDR3 regions. A set of HTBI primers served as the primers for a first-round RT-PCR of the TCR CDR3. From the multiplex PCR reads, TCRdb called clonotypes with MiXCR, one entry per CDR3 protein. The repertoire includes around 420,000 distinct CDR3 sequences, 15% to 18% of them detected once, and 11% to 15% sits in the top ten. V lost 3 bases, J lost 4 bases, and 10 bases lay in between. The CDR3 has 13 amino acids. Germline loops: CDR1 SNHLY, CDR2 FYNNEI. Hyperthyroidism patients were newly diagnosed, had disease duration under 2 months, and were aged 18 to 65 years. The PBMCs were sourced from fresh peripheral blood (around 9.3 ml).

The TCR was taken from a woman aged 18 to 35 with Graves' hyperthyroidism. This chain links TRBV2 with TRBJ2-7, with D hard to call. The sample taken for sequencing was blood. The DNA for the CDR3 is TGTGCCAGCAGTGACGGAAGACTGTACGAGCAGTACTTC. Translation gives CASSDGRLYEQYF.